The 22 T cell receptor beta chains below all came from one sample that was sequenced in a study of T-cell reconstitution after alpha-beta-depleted transplantation in children. This sample's TCRbeta library carried unique molecular identifier barcodes. TCRdb re-called the PCR reads with MiXCR, one entry per CDR3 protein. There are about 58,000 distinct CDR3 sequences in the sample; roughly 46% occur only once, and approximately 98% lies in the top ten. The sequencing used PBMCs, mostly from graft donor cells, collected 360 days after TCRalphabeta/CD19-depleted stem cell transplant. The origin of the receptors is a male patient younger than 18 who had a stem cell transplant for acute lymphoblastic leukemia, so the T cells may come from the graft donor.

CDR3 region: CSASPWGSAYEQYF. CDR3 DNA sequence: TGCAGTGCGTCCCCGTGGGGGAGCGCCTACGAGCAGTACTTC. The chain joins TRBV20-1 to TRBJ2-7; D is possibly TRBD1 or TRBD2 (5 bases each). CDR3 length: 14 amino acids. Germline CDR1 DFQATT, CDR2 SNEGSKA (reference sequence). V was cut by 6 bases and J by 2 bases, with 17 bases left in between.

This clonotype was seen only a few times. This chain joins TRBV27 and TRBJ1-4; 7 bases align to TRBD1. Germline CDR1 MNHEY, CDR2 SMNVEV (reference sequence). The CDR3 spans 13 residues. Losses at the gene ends were 8 bases for V and 6 bases for J; bases not matched to a gene: 6. CDR3 protein: CASGEGAYEKLFF. In DNA form, the CDR3 reads TGTGCCAGCGGGGAGGGGGCTTATGAAAAACTGTTTTTT.

The rearrangement links TRBV25-1 to TRBJ1-1; TRBD1 aligns across 7 bases. Germline lookup yields CDR1 MGHDK and CDR2 SYGVNS. J was trimmed by 1 base and V by 2 bases; bases with no gene match: 7. The CDR3 contains 16 residues. CDR3 residues: CASSERTGKRNTEAFF. The CDR3, as DNA: TGTGCCAGCAGTGAAAGGACAGGCAAACGGAACACTGAAGCTTTCTTT. Using reference TRBV25-1 and TRBJ1-1 for the parts outside the CDR3, the full variable domain is EADIYQTPRYLVIGTGKKITLECSQTMGHDKMYWYQQDPGMELHLIHYSYGVNSTEKGDLSSESTVSRIRTEHFPLTLESARPSHTSQYLCASSERTGKRNTEAFFGQGTRLTVV.

Only a few counts were recorded for this clonotype. The rearrangement joins TRBV21-1 to TRBJ2-2. TRBV21-1 is listed as a pseudogene. The CDR3 length is 14 residues. The CDR3, as DNA: TGTTCCCCCAGCGGCCGCCCGAACACCGGGGAGCTGTTTTTT. This encodes CSPSGRPNTGELFF.

The CDR3: CASSRTGSYGYTF. The CDR3 nucleotides read TGTGCCAGCAGTAGGACAGGGAGCTATGGCTACACCTTC. The chain employs TRBV6-5 and TRBJ1-2; the match to TRBD1 covers 8 bases. CDR3 length equals 13 residues. Germline trimming cut 5 bases from V and 4 bases from J; bases unmatched to any gene: 3. Germline values: CDR1 MNHEY, CDR2 SVGAGI.

This sequence joins TRBV28 and TRBJ2-5, with 9 bases lining up with TRBD2. This CDR3 has 17 residues. CDR1 is MDHEN, CDR2 SYDVKM, per germline. J lost 5 bases, V lost 8 bases, and 18 bases had no gene match. This CDR3 reads CASGSSPGLAPWETQYF. The CDR3 DNA reads TGTGCCAGCGGGTCCTCTCCGGGACTAGCTCCTTGGGAGACCCAGTACTTC.

The chain is built from TRBV20-1 and TRBJ2-7; 8 positions agree with TRBD1. Germline lookup yields CDR1 DFQATT and CDR2 SNEGSKA (reference sequence). The CDR3 consists of 16 residues. V dropped 3 bases and J dropped 4; count of bases not matched to a gene: 14. CDR3 amino acids: CSASRTGITTFYEQYF. The CDR3 DNA is TGCAGTGCTAGCCGGACAGGGATAACCACTTTTTACGAGCAGTACTTC.

The chain couples TRBV28 to TRBJ2-5; D gene ambiguous. V was pared by 5 bases and J by 5 bases, with 9 bases between. CDR1 and CDR2 (germline): MDHEN, SYDVKM. CDR3 size: 12 residues. The CDR3: CASSDPRETQYF. The CDR3 region has the DNA TGTGCCAGCAGTGACCCCCGGGAGACCCAGTACTTC. Based on the CDR3 plus reference TRBV28 and TRBJ2-5, the full variable domain is DVKVTQSSRYLVKRTGEKVFLECVQDMDHENMFWYRQDPGLGLRLIYFSYDVKMKEKGDIPEGYSVSREKKERFSLILESASTNQTSMYLCASSDPRETQYFGPGTRLLVL.

The rearrangement joins TRBV4-3 to TRBJ2-1, with TRBD2 matching 7 bases. The CDR3 loop spans 14 amino acids. V lost 1 base to trimming and J lost 7 bases; unmatched junction nucleotides: 4. Germline values: CDR1 LGHNA, CDR2 YSLEER. The CDR3 DNA is TGCGCCAGCAGCCAAGCGCCGGGGGGAAATGAGCAGTTCTTC. The encoded protein is CASSQAPGGNEQFF.

This clonotype was observed a few times. The chain uses TRBV7-9 and TRBJ2-3; the D is unclear. The germline CDR1 and CDR2 sequences are SEHNR and FQNEAQ (reference sequence). CDR3 length: 14 residues. Trimming cost V 1 base and J 1 base, with 6 bases left between them. The CDR3, as DNA: TGTGCCAGCAGCTTAGAGGCAGGCACAGATACGCAGTATTTT. Protein sequence: CASSLEAGTDTQYF.

The rearrangement links TRBV5-1 to TRBJ2-5, with D uncertain. The CDR3 is made up of 14 amino acids. The ends were cut back, 1 base at V and 3 bases at J, with 10 bases in the middle. Per the germline V gene, CDR1 is SGHRS and CDR2 is YFSETQ. CDR3 loop: CASSLIQAEETQYF. CDR3 DNA sequence: TGCGCCAGCAGCTTGATTCAGGCCGAAGAGACCCAGTACTTC. Using reference TRBV5-1 and TRBJ2-5 for the parts outside the CDR3, the full variable domain is KAGVTQTPRYLIKTRGQQVTLSCSPISGHRSVSWYQQTPGQGLQFLFEYFSETQRNKGNFPGRFSGRQFSNSRSEMNVSTLELGDSALYLCASSLIQAEETQYFGPGTRLLVL.

This clonotype has more than one count but fewer than ten. The chain recombines TRBV12-3 or TRBV12-4 with TRBJ2-3, with a possible D match to TRBD2 (6 bases). Trimming stripped 2 bases from V and 3 bases from J, with 12 bases between. CDR3 length: 15 residues. The CDR3 bases are TGTGCCAGCAGTTTAAAGAGGGAGGAGACAGATACGCAGTATTTT. Protein sequence: CASSLKREETDTQYF.

The rearrangement uses TRBV27 and TRBJ2-7, with D tentatively TRBD1 (5 bases). Germline-derived CDR1 and CDR2 are MNHEY and SMNVEV (reference sequence). The CDR3 length is 16 residues. V was clipped by 5 bases and J by 4 bases, with 21 bases between them. The CDR3 loop reads CASSAPLGQGRYEQYF. The CDR3 nucleotides read TGTGCCAGCAGTGCTCCTTTAGGGCAGGGAAGGTACGAGCAGTACTTC.

This clonotype appeared a few times. The J gene is TRBJ1-6, the V gene TRBV4-1; a possible D gene is TRBD1 (5 bases). Looked up from germline, CDR1 is MGHRA and CDR2 is YSYEKL. V was cut by 4 bases and J by 4 bases, with 11 bases left in between. The CDR3 length is 15 residues. CDR3 loop: CASSLAEGYNSPLHF. Here the CDR3 DNA reads TGCGCCAGCAGCCTGGCGGAGGGGTATAATTCACCCCTCCACTTT.

There are a few counts of this clonotype. The chain links TRBV7-9 to TRBJ2-5; tentatively, D is TRBD1 (5 bases). This CDR3 region has 16 residues. Germline CDR1 reads SEHNR; CDR2 reads FQNEAQ (reference sequence). V was pared by 1 base and J by 1 base, with 13 bases between. CDR3 in DNA: TGTGCCAGCAGCTTAGTCAGGACAAGGGCCCAAGAGACCCAGTACTTC. It specifies CASSLVRTRAQETQYF. Drawing the rest from reference TRBV7-9 and TRBJ2-5, the complete variable domain is DTGVSQNPRHKITKRGQNVTFRCDPISEHNRLYWYRQTLGQGPEFLTYFQNEAQLEKSRLLSDRFSAERPKGSFSTLEIQRTEQGDSAMYLCASSLVRTRAQETQYFGPGTRLLVL.

The chain recombines TRBV20-1 with TRBJ2-5, with D possibly matching TRBD1 (6 bases). The CDR3 consists of 14 residues. Germline lookup yields CDR1 DFQATT and CDR2 SNEGSKA (reference sequence). V shed 3 bases and J shed 0 bases, with 11 bases lying between them. The CDR3, as DNA: TGCAGTGCTAGTTGGGACAAGTACCAAGAGACCCAGTACTTC. This sequence encodes CSASWDKYQETQYF.

The V call is TRBV7-2, the J call TRBJ2-3; D unclear. This CDR3 has 14 amino acids. Between the trimmed V and J ends, which lost 5 bases and 2 bases, there was a span of 11 bases. Germline CDR1 reads SGHTA; CDR2 reads FQGNSA. The CDR3 spells CASSPLSFTDTQYF. CDR3 nucleotides: TGTGCCAGCAGCCCCCTGTCATTCACAGATACGCAGTATTTT.

The V gene is TRBV28, the J gene TRBJ2-7; a possible D gene is TRBD1 (6 bases). The CDR3 has 14 residues. V was shortened by 5 bases and J by 0 bases, with 11 bases between the two germline ends. Germline V gene data show CDR1 as MDHEN and CDR2 as SYDVKM. Here the CDR3 reads CASSHRGSSYEQYF. DNA of the CDR3: TGTGCCAGCAGTCATAGGGGGAGCTCCTACGAGCAGTACTTC.

This chain uses TRBV12-3 or TRBV12-4 with TRBJ2-7; 7 nucleotides match TRBD1. V gave up 5 bases and J gave up 4 bases; unmatched junction bases: 14. This CDR3 is built from 16 residues. The chain's CDR3 is CASSRFGYMDRYEQYF. In DNA, the CDR3 is TGTGCCAGCAGTCGGTTCGGGTATATGGACAGGTACGAGCAGTACTTC.

This clonotype was detected only a few times. The rearrangement links TRBV20-1 to TRBJ1-1; D is perhaps TRBD1 (5 bases). Trimming took 5 bases from V and 0 from J, leaving 13 bases between them. Germline values: CDR1 DFQATT, CDR2 SNEGSKA (reference sequence). The CDR3 is made up of 14 amino acids. In nucleotides, the CDR3 is TGCAGTGCTTCGGGGTGGGGGATGAACACTGAAGCTTTCTTT. Amino acids: CSASGWGMNTEAFF.

As concerns this clonotype: One end of the junction does not line up with germline, which may come from a read error. The chain is built from TRBV29-1 and TRBJ2-7; D may be TRBD1 (5 bases). This CDR3 has 12 amino acids. Germline V gene lookup returns CDR1 SQVTM and CDR2 ANQGSEA. As DNA, the CDR3 is TGCAGCGTCAGACAGTCCTCCTACGGGCAGTACTTC. It is translated as CSVRQSSYGQYF.

The table lists this clonotype with a few counts. In nucleotides, the CDR3 is TGTGCCAGCAGCCCCCCCGACAGGGGGACCGGGGAGCTGTTTTTT. Translation gives CASSPPDRGTGELFF. The chain uses TRBV12-3 or TRBV12-4 and TRBJ2-2; 9 nucleotides match TRBD1. The CDR3 spans 15 residues. The V segment lost 6 bases and the J segment 5 bases; nucleotides outside the gene matches: 7.